Listed below are T cell receptor beta chains from one sample, sequenced in a study of shared clonotypes between healthy human individuals. Repertoires were generated with immunoSEQ multiplex PCR, while TCRdb's copy carries only in-frame clones and drops some. This sample carries 1.5 million to 2.5 million clones, about 95% of them seen once, and the ten largest clones take roughly 1.2%. The specimen sequenced was naive CD8+ T cells sorted from blood. The receptor source for this set is a man between 18 and 35 years old in good health. CDR3s include the opening cysteine and the closing phenylalanine or tryptophan. D genes are given only for firm matches. Clone size is not always given. Where it is, it says once, few, many or a class for expanded clones.

>NA|TRBJ2-3|TRBV13|NA
TGTGCCAGCAGCCCCCTGGGGCGGGATACGCAGTATTTT
CASSPLGRDTQYF
>few|TRBJ1-2|TRBV27|TRBD1
TGTGCCAGCAGTGTACAGGGGTCTAACTATGGCTACACCTTC
CASSVQGSNYGYTF
>once|TRBJ2-7|TRBV6-5|NA
TGTGCCAGCAGTTGGGGAGTGGGACAAGTTTACGAGCAGTACTTC
CASSWGVGQVYEQYF
>NA|TRBJ2-7|TRBV7-6|NA
TGTGCCAGCAGCTTAGCAGACAGGCCTGGGGAGCAGTACTTC
CASSLADRPGEQYF
>NA|TRBJ2-1|TRBV5-1|TRBD2
TGCGCCAGCAGCTTGAATGGACTAGCTCCCTACAATGAGCAGTTCTTC
CASSLNGLAPYNEQFF
>NA|TRBJ2-2|TRBV5-4|NA
TGTGCCAGCAGCTTTAAAACCGGGGAGCTGTTTTTT
CASSFKTGELFF
>NA|TRBJ2-3|TRBV9|NA
TGTGCCAGCAGCGTAGTGGCAGAGACAGATACGCAGTATTTT
CASSVVAETDTQYF
>NA|TRBJ2-7|TRBV10-3|NA
TGTGCCATCACGGCGGGATGGGAGTACGAGCAGTACTTC
CAITAGWEYEQYF
>NA|TRBJ2-1|TRBV28|NA
TGTGCCAGCAGTGTCACAGGAAATAGCGAGCAGTTCTTC
CASSVTGNSEQFF
>NA|TRBJ2-5|TRBV7-9|NA
TGTGCCAGCAGCTTATCCAGAGGGGGAGCAGGCCAAGAGACCCAGTACTTC
CASSLSRGGAGQETQYF
>NA|TRBJ2-1|TRBV7-9|TRBD1
TGTGCCAGCAGCGGGGATCCGGGACAGGGGCCCTATGAGCAGTTCTTC
CASSGDPGQGPYEQFF
>NA|TRBJ2-5|TRBV7-9|NA
TGTGCCAGCAGCATCGGGTATGGCGAGACCCAGTACTTC
CASSIGYGETQYF
>NA|TRBJ2-7|TRBV9|NA
TGTGCCAGCAGCCTTGGCTTAGGGACTTTCGGCGAGCAGTACTTC
CASSLGLGTFGEQYF
>NA|TRBJ2-2|TRBV7-6|NA
TGTGCCAGCAGCCTCTACAGCCAAGCCTCCGGGGAGCTGTTTTTT
CASSLYSQASGELFF
>NA|TRBJ2-1|TRBV7-9|TRBD2
TGTGCCAGCAGCTTAACGACTAGCGGGAGCCTCAATGAGCAGTTCTTC
CASSLTTSGSLNEQFF
>NA|TRBJ1-1|TRBV28|NA
TGTGCCAGCAGTTTATTTAACACTGAAGCTTTCTTT
CASSLFNTEAFF
>NA|TRBJ1-2|TRBV13|TRBD1
TGTGCCAGCAGCTTAGGACAGGGGGTTGGAGGCTACACCTTC
CASSLGQGVGGYTF
>NA|TRBJ2-1|TRBV9|TRBD1
TGTGCCAGCAGCCCATTCCGGGACAGGTACAATGAGCAGTTCTTC
CASSPFRDRYNEQFF
>NA|TRBJ2-2|TRBV5-1|NA
TGCGCCAGCAGCCCTAGGGGGGATAGCAACACCGGGGAGCTGTTTTTT
CASSPRGDSNTGELFF
>NA|TRBJ2-2|TRBV27|NA
TGTGCCAGCAGCCTTGGACCCGGGGAGCTGTTTTTT
CASSLGPGELFF
>NA|TRBJ2-7|TRBV5-6|TRBD2
TGTGCCAGCAGCTTAGGTAGCGGGGACTACGAGCAGTACTTC
CASSLGSGDYEQYF
>NA|TRBJ2-3|TRBV25-1|TRBD2
TGTGCCAGCAGTGAACTAGCGGGGGGCCCCTTGAACACAGATACGCAGTATTTT
CASSELAGGPLNTDTQYF
>NA|TRBJ1-1|TRBV28|NA
TGTGCCAGCAACCGCCCGGTTTGGGCCACTGAAGCTTTCTTT
CASNRPVWATEAFF
>NA|TRBJ1-2|TRBV19|NA
TGTGCCAGTAGTCCCAGCCCGAACTATGGCTACACCTTC
CASSPSPNYGYTF
>NA|TRBJ1-4|TRBV28|NA
TGTGCCAGCAGTTTCTGGTCCCCCCATAGGTCAGCGGACCTAGAAGAAAAACTGTTTTTT
CASSFWSPHRSADLEEKLFF
>NA|TRBJ2-7|TRBV29-1|NA
TGCAGCGCTGTTGGCGACCCCGGGGACGAGCAGTACTTC
CSAVGDPGDEQYF
>NA|TRBJ2-5|TRBV7-9|NA
TGTGCCAGCAGTCGGACGACGGGCGGGAAGGAGACCCAGTACTTC
CASSRTTGGKETQYF
>once|TRBJ2-5|TRBV6-5|NA
TGTGCCAGCAGTTATGCAGAGGGGACCCAGTACTTC
CASSYAEGTQYF
>NA|TRBJ2-7|TRBV7-9|NA
TGTGCCAGCAGCCAGACAGAATACTACGAGCAGTACTTC
CASSQTEYYEQYF
>NA|TRBJ1-1|TRBV4-3|TRBD1
TGCGCCAGCAGCCAGGAGGTCTATAGGGGGCCTGCTGAAGCTTTCTTT
CASSQEVYRGPAEAFF
>NA|TRBJ2-7|TRBV13|NA
TGTGCCAGCAGCCCTACGGGCGCCTACGAGCAGTACTTC
CASSPTGAYEQYF
>NA|TRBJ2-1|TRBV5-6|TRBD1
TGTGCCAGCAGCTTGACGGGACAGGGGAGGGATGAGCAGTTCTTC
CASSLTGQGRDEQFF
>NA|TRBJ1-2|TRBV9|NA
TGTGCCAGCAGCGTAGGAGGCAGTACGCTCTATGGCTACACCTTC
CASSVGGSTLYGYTF
>NA|TRBJ1-1|TRBV2|TRBD1
TGTGCCAGCAGCGGGGACAGCGTTTTTTTGAACACTGAAGCTTTCTTT
CASSGDSVFLNTEAFF
>NA|TRBJ2-2|TRBV10-3|NA
TGTGCCATCAGTGAGTCGCCAGGGTCGGAGTCGAACTCCGGGGAGCTGTTTTTT
CAISESPGSESNSGELFF
>NA|TRBJ1-5|TRBV4-1|NA
TGCGCCAGCAGCCAAGTCGGCCAGGGGATTTCTAGCAATCAGCCCCAGCATTTT
CASSQVGQGISSNQPQHF
>NA|TRBJ2-7|TRBV28|TRBD1
TGTGCCAGCAGTATGACAGGGGGCGGGTACGAGCAGTACTTC
CASSMTGGGYEQYF
>NA|TRBJ2-7|TRBV9|NA
TGTGCCAGCAGCCCCCCCAGCGGACATTACGAGCAGTACTTC
CASSPPSGHYEQYF
>NA|TRBJ2-5|TRBV6-5|TRBD2
TGTGCCAGCAGTCCGACTAGCGGGGAAGAGACCCAGTACTTC
CASSPTSGEETQYF
>NA|TRBJ1-2|TRBV28|TRBD1
TGTGGCACCAGGGACAGGGCTAACTATGGCTACACCTTC
CGTRDRANYGYTF
>NA|TRBJ2-7|TRBV4-1|TRBD1
TGCGCCAGCAGCGGGGGCAGGGGGAGCTCCTACGAGCAGTACTTC
CASSGGRGSSYEQYF
>NA|TRBJ1-6|TRBV27|NA
TGTGCCAGCAGTTTATATTATAATTCACCCCTCCACTTT
CASSLYYNSPLHF
>NA|TRBJ2-2|TRBV9|NA
TGTGCCAGCACCCAGACTCGGACCGGGGAGCTGTTTTTT
CASTQTRTGELFF
>NA|TRBJ2-5|TRBV5-1|NA
TGCGCCAGCAGCCCTCTTGGGGGAAGAGAGACCCAGTACTTC
CASSPLGGRETQYF
>once|TRBJ1-2|TRBV30|NA
TGTGCCTGGAGTGTAGTTCTCTCTAGCTATGGCTACACCTTC
CAWSVVLSSYGYTF
>NA|TRBJ2-7|TRBV30|NA
TGTGCCTGGACTAGCGACCTCTACGAGCAGTACTTC
CAWTSDLYEQYF
>NA|TRBJ2-1|TRBV29-1|TRBD2
TGCAGCGTTGAGGGAACTAGCGTCGGTTCTAACAATGAGCAGTTCTTC
CSVEGTSVGSNNEQFF
>NA|TRBJ1-1|TRBV9|NA
TGTGCCAGCAGCGTAGGGACAGAGGGTGAAGCTTTCTTT
CASSVGTEGEAFF
>NA|TRBJ2-7|TRBV7-2|NA
TGTGCCAGCAGCCAGAGCCTCTCCTACGAGCAGTACTTC
CASSQSLSYEQYF
>NA|TRBJ2-2|TRBV6-6|NA
TGTGCCAGCAGTTACTCGAACGCGGAGCTGTTTTTT
CASSYSNAELFF
>NA|TRBJ2-7|TRBV4-3|NA
TGCGCCAGCAGCCAAGATTTGGGCGACTACGAGCAGTACTTC
CASSQDLGDYEQYF
>NA|TRBJ2-2|TRBV5-1|NA
TGCGCCAGCAGCTTGGAGGTCAGCCCAAACACCGGGGAGCTGTTTTTT
CASSLEVSPNTGELFF